This is a list of T cell receptor beta chains from one sample in a study of regulatory T cells in long-lasting Graves disease. TCRdb ran MiXCR on the multiplex PCR reads and lists one entry per CDR3 protein. Of 450,000 to 500,000 distinct CDR3 sequences in the sample, 15% to 20% are singletons; the top ten hold 10% to 15%. This sample was shared with a second study, whose subject was T cells in Graves' hyperthyroidism and ophthalmopathy.

The source was peripheral blood mononuclear cells (PBMCs), collected at new diagnosis, from a patient treated with antithyroid drugs. The receptors stem from a man in his forties with Graves disease. CDR3s include the opening cysteine and the closing phenylalanine or tryptophan. A D gene is named only where the DNA matches it firmly. Clone size is stated in some rows and not others, as once, few, many or a class when expanded.

TRBJ2-1,TRBD2,many,TRBV3-1,TGTGCCAGCAGCCAAGCCACTAGCGGGGAATACAATGAGCAGTTCTTC,CASSQATSGEYNEQFF
TRBJ1-2,.,few,TRBV24-1,TGTGCCACCAGTGAGACCGGACAGAGTTTTTATGGCTACACCTTC,CATSETGQSFYGYTF
TRBJ1-5,.,many,TRBV6-2/TRBV6-3,TGTGCCAGCAGTGTCCGGGGCAATCAGCCCCAGCATTTT,CASSVRGNQPQHF
TRBJ2-2,TRBD1,few,TRBV7-3,TGTGCCAGCAGCCTCCACGGGACAGGGATCGCGAACACCGGGGAGCTGTTTTTT,CASSLHGTGIANTGELFF
TRBJ1-6,.,many,TRBV7-9,TGTGCCAGCAGCCGAGGGTTATCACCCCTCCACTTT,CASSRGLSPLHF
TRBJ2-2,.,few,TRBV7-9,TGTGCCAGCAGCCCGAAACCCTCGAACACCGGGGAGCTGTTTTTT,CASSPKPSNTGELFF
TRBJ2-7,.,many,TRBV28,TGTGCCAGCAGTCCCTCACGGCTCAACTCCTACGAGCAGTACTTC,CASSPSRLNSYEQYF
TRBJ2-1,.,few,TRBV13,TGTGCCAGCAGCTTCGGGTTTGAGCAGTTCTTC,CASSFGFEQFF
TRBJ2-1,.,many,TRBV3-1,TGTGCCAGCAGCCTCTTGTCAGTTTCGGGTGAGCAGTTCTTC,CASSLLSVSGEQFF
TRBJ1-3,.,many,TRBV30,TGTGCCTGGAAACGGGGAGGAGGAAACACCATATATTTT,CAWKRGGGNTIYF
TRBJ2-2,TRBD1,many,TRBV27,TGTGCCAGCAGTTCGGGCAGGGGGACCGGGGAGCTGTTTTTT,CASSSGRGTGELFF
TRBJ2-7,.,few,TRBV4-1,TGCGCCAGCAGCCAAGATTCGCCAGCCTACGAGCAGTACTTC,CASSQDSPAYEQYF
TRBJ2-5,.,many,TRBV27,TGTGCCAGCAGTTTGCTGGGGGAGGAGACCCAGTACTTC,CASSLLGEETQYF
TRBJ1-2,TRBD1,.,TRBV7-9,TGTGCCAGCAGCCACGGACAGGGGGCAGCGAACTATGGCTACACCTTC,CASSHGQGAANYGYTF
TRBJ2-2,.,many,TRBV2,TGTGCCAGCAGTGAAGCGCTTCGGGGTATCACCGGGGAGCTGTTTTTT,CASSEALRGITGELFF
TRBJ2-3,TRBD2,many,TRBV6-1,TGTGCCAGCAGCTTTAACCCGGGACTAGCGGAGGAGAGAGGTACGCAGTATTTT,CASSFNPGLAEERGTQYF
TRBJ2-7,TRBD1,many,TRBV28,TGTGCCAGCAGTGAGAGACAGGGGATGGGAGGCGAGCAGTACTTC,CASSERQGMGGEQYF
TRBJ2-1,TRBD2,many,TRBV30,TGTGCCTCAGACCTAGCGGGAGGGTACAATGAGCAGTTCTTC,CASDLAGGYNEQFF
TRBJ2-3,TRBD2,many,TRBV20-1,TGCAGTGCTAGAGTTGCGGGAGGGGATACGCAGTATTTT,CSARVAGGDTQYF